This T cell receptor (beta chain) was documented in a study of identical twins. The study, taken as a whole, reports: It was possible that invariant MAIT and iNKT cells partly confounded the zero-insertion analyses.

Trimming took 3 bases from V and 4 from J, leaving 20 bases between them. This CDR3 has 16 residues. Germline V gene data show CDR1 as DFQATT and CDR2 as SNEGSKA (reference sequence). Each CDR3 protein gets one entry after TCRdb re-called the 5' RACE reads with MiXCR. The sample holds just over 450,000 distinct CDR3 sequences; over 12% are singletons and the top ten take approximately 0.52%. This clonotype was seen only a few times. As yet, its antigen is unknown. Separately, the same data were catalogued under a study of yellow fever vaccine responses in identical twins. In that study: Vaccine T cell responses of twins reportedly seemed partly convergent and partly personalized.

Sequencing was performed on CD4+ T cells sorted from blood. The sequence came from a woman under 30 in good health. The rearrangement uses TRBV20-1 and TRBJ2-3; no definite D call. The CDR3 here is CSARSPSLQASDTQYF. CDR3 nucleotides: TGCAGTGCTAGGAGCCCCTCCCTCCAGGCTTCAGATACGCAGTATTTT.